Here is one T cell receptor (beta chain) with its context. Germline CDR1 reads MNHEY; CDR2 reads SMNVEV (reference sequence). Trimming took 6 bases from V and 1 from J; bases not matched to a gene: 12. The CDR3 sequence is 18 residues long. These data originate in a study of T cell changes during pregnancy in multiple sclerosis. The protocol was immunoSEQ multiplex PCR, while the TCRdb copy is restricted to in-frame clones and leaves out a portion. The data show over 45,000 clones, more than 80% seen once. The sequenced sample was CD4+ T cells from peripheral blood mononuclear cells, obtained in the first trimester of pregnancy. The sequence was obtained from a female donor with multiple sclerosis, enrolled in a pregnancy study. V usage is TRBV27 and J usage is TRBJ2-7; TRBD2 agrees at 13 bases. The CDR3 DNA is TGTGCCAGCAGCCAAGTGGGGACTAGCGGGACAAGATCCTACGAGCAGTACTTC. Its protein product is CASSQVGTSGTRSYEQYF.